These T cell receptor beta chains were read from a single sample in a study of blood T cell repertoires in COVID-19. Profiled with immunoSEQ multiplex PCR; TCRdb holds only in-frame clones, not every one. The sample lists about 20,000 clones; 85% to 90% were seen once. Material: peripheral blood. All receptors come from a human donor in a cohort sampled during active COVID-19. Each CDR3 is given with its conserved first and last residue. Each record gives: J gene, CDR3 length, D gene, V gene, clone size, CDR3 DNA, CDR3 protein. A D gene is named only where the DNA matches it firmly. Rows may omit the clone size; those that give it use once, few, many or a size class.

TRBJ1-1 14 - TRBV9 - TGTGCCAGCAGCGTAACAATCAGCGGGGGTGAAGCTTTCTTT CASSVTISGGEAFF
TRBJ2-1 14 TRBD2 TRBV7-6 - TGTGCCAGCAGCTTAATTAACGGGGGGAATGAGCAGTTCTTC CASSLINGGNEQFF
TRBJ2-3 16 TRBD2 TRBV15 few TGTGCCACCAGCAGAGATCGTAGCGGGAGGACAGATACGCAGTATTTT CATSRDRSGRTDTQYF
TRBJ2-3 14 TRBD2 TRBV5-4 once TGTGCCAGCAGCGTTAGCGGGAGGAGGGATACGCAGTATTTT CASSVSGRRDTQYF
TRBJ1-2 15 TRBD1 TRBV7-6 - TGTGCCAGCAGCACAGGACAGGGGGAGAGCTATGGCTACACCTTC CASSTGQGESYGYTF
TRBJ1-2 13 - TRBV7-9 - TGTGCCAGCAGTTCACGCGAGTACTATGGCTACACCTTC CASSSREYYGYTF
TRBJ2-5 17 TRBD2 TRBV20-1 - TGCAGTGCTAGTGAGGGACTAGCGGGAGTAGGGCAAGAGACCCAGTACTTC CSASEGLAGVGQETQYF
TRBJ2-3 15 - TRBV7-3 - TGTGCCAGCAGCTTAACCGGGACTAGCACAGATACGCAGTATTTT CASSLTGTSTDTQYF
TRBJ2-1 14 - TRBV2 - TGTGCCAGCAGTGAAGTTCCAATCGTGGGCGAGCAGTTCTTC CASSEVPIVGEQFF
TRBJ2-5 15 TRBD2 TRBV5-4 - TGTGCCAGCAGCTTGTCTAGCGGAGCGCAAGAGACCCAGTACTTC CASSLSSGAQETQYF
TRBJ2-2 14 TRBD2 TRBV2 - TGTGCCAGCACCCTAGCGGGAAGGGGTGGGGAGCTGTTTTTT CASTLAGRGGELFF
TRBJ2-1 18 - TRBV30 - TGTGCCTGGAGTGTACCAAGCAGCAGGAGGCCCTACTACAATGAGCAGTTCTTC CAWSVPSSRRPYYNEQFF
TRBJ1-2 15 TRBD1 TRBV28 once TGTGCCAGCACCTTTCGGACAGGGACTCTCTATGGCTACACCTTC CASTFRTGTLYGYTF
TRBJ2-3 15 - TRBV6-1 once TGTGCCAGCAGTGAAGTACGCGGGGACTCAGATACGCAGTATTTT CASSEVRGDSDTQYF
TRBJ2-1 15 TRBD2 TRBV5-1 - TGCGCCAGCAGCCCCGGGACTAGCGGGAGAAATGAGCAGTTCTTC CASSPGTSGRNEQFF
TRBJ2-1 13 - TRBV3-1/TRBV3-2 - TGTGCCAGCAGCCAAGCAGGGGACAATGAGCAGTTCTTC CASSQAGDNEQFF
TRBJ2-2 15 - TRBV5-1 few TGCGCCAGCACCTCGGGTAATCTCGACACCGGGGAGCTGTTTTTT CASTSGNLDTGELFF
TRBJ2-1 16 TRBD2 TRBV7-2 - TGTGCCAGCAGCATCGTGACTAGCGGGACCTACAATGAGCAGTTCTTC CASSIVTSGTYNEQFF
TRBJ1-2 14 TRBD1 TRBV11-2 - TGTGCCAGCAGCCGGGACAGGGTTGACTATGGCTACACCTTC CASSRDRVDYGYTF
TRBJ1-1 14 - TRBV28 - TGTGCCAGCAGTCGGGCGGGAGACATCACTGAAGCTTTCTTT CASSRAGDITEAFF
TRBJ2-1 16 TRBD2 TRBV2 - TGTGCCAGCAGTCGACTAGCGGGAGCCTCCTACAATGAGCAGTTCTTC CASSRLAGASYNEQFF
TRBJ1-1 11 - TRBV30 - TGTGCCTGGAGCTGGAACACTGAAGCTTTCTTT CAWSWNTEAFF
TRBJ1-5 12 - TRBV28 few TGTGCCAGCAGCCAGGGTCTTCAGCCCCAGCATTTT CASSQGLQPQHF
TRBJ2-1 15 TRBD2 TRBV10-3 - TGTGCCATCAGTGGGGGGGGGAGCTCCTACAATGAGCAGTTCTTC CAISGGGSSYNEQFF
TRBJ2-7 14 - TRBV14 - TGTGCCAGCAGCCAAGACAGGCAGACCTACGAGCAGTACTTC CASSQDRQTYEQYF
TRBJ2-6 16 TRBD1 TRBV7-2 - TGTGCCAGCAGCTCGACAGGGTACTCTGGGGCCAACGTCCTGACTTTC CASSSTGYSGANVLTF
TRBJ2-3 18 TRBD2 TRBV3-1/TRBV3-2 - TGTGCCAGCAGCCGTACCGGGACTAGCGGGACGCGGGTAGATACGCAGTATTTT CASSRTGTSGTRVDTQYF
TRBJ2-5 14 - TRBV5-1 - TGCGCCAGCAGCTTGGTGTATGGAGGGGAGACCCAGTACTTC CASSLVYGGETQYF
TRBJ1-6 13 TRBD1 TRBV30 - TGTGCCTGGGCCGACAGGGACAATTCACCCCTCCACTTT CAWADRDNSPLHF